The 5 T cell receptor beta chains presented below share a single source sample, sequenced in a study of healthy donors' naive CD4 and CD8 T cells. A linear amplification protocol produced the TCR libraries from around 0.55 ug of total RNA. TCRdb reanalysed the reads using MiXCR and keeps one entry per CDR3 protein. The sample records around 180,000 distinct CDR3 sequences, 65% to 75% being singletons. Material for sequencing was naive CD4+ and CD8+ T cells sorted from blood, pooled from several donors. Receptors were obtained from a pool of human donors in good health; the sample pools cells from several healthy donors.

This chain connects TRBV27 to TRBJ1-5, with 7 nucleotides matching TRBD1. The CDR3 is made up of 13 amino acids. V trimming: 6 bases; J trimming: 6 bases; junction bases outside the gene matches: 5. Germline values: CDR1 MNHEY, CDR2 SMNVEV (reference sequence). The CDR3 here is CASSNRGRQPQHF. The CDR3, as DNA: TGTGCCAGCAGCAACAGGGGACGTCAGCCCCAGCATTTT.

This sequence joins TRBV19 and TRBJ2-2, with a weak D call TRBD2 (6 bases). CDR3 size: 16 residues. V was clipped by 5 bases and J by 1 base, with 14 bases between them. Germline V gives CDR1 LNHDA, CDR2 SQIVND (reference sequence). This chain's CDR3 is CASSRRQRVNTGELFF. The CDR3 DNA reads as TGTGCCAGTAGTCGCCGTCAGCGGGTGAACACCGGGGAGCTGTTTTTT.

The J gene is TRBJ2-1, the V gene TRBV10-3; 12 bases line up with TRBD2. This CDR3 has 15 amino acids. The V gene end was trimmed by 3 bases and the J gene end by 7 bases; junction bases not matched to a gene: 4. Germline-derived CDR1 and CDR2 are ENHRY and SYGVKD. As DNA, the CDR3 is TGTGCCATCAGTGACGTGACTAGCGGGAGTAATGAGCAGTTCTTC. Its protein is CAISDVTSGSNEQFF.

This clonotype was picked up one time. V is TRBV6-5 and J is TRBJ2-5, with D unclear. The V gene's germline CDR1 is MNHEY and CDR2 SVGAGI. The CDR3 has 14 residues. V lost 6 bases, J lost 2 bases, and 13 bases lay in between. DNA of the CDR3: TGTGCCAGCAGCCAACAGATAATACAAGAGACCCAGTACTTC. Protein sequence: CASSQQIIQETQYF.

The chain carries TRBV19 and TRBJ2-1; 7 bases agree with TRBD2. The germline gives CDR1 LNHDA, CDR2 SQIVND (reference sequence). Trimming took 7 bases from V and 4 from J; bases not matched to a gene: 13. The CDR3 sequence is 16 residues long. DNA of the CDR3: TGTGCCAGTACCCCTATACCGGGACTACCATACAATGAGCAGTTCTTC. Protein: CASTPIPGLPYNEQFF. The full variable domain, in which reference TRBV19 and TRBJ2-1 provide the parts outside the CDR3, is DGGITQSPKYLFRKEGQNVTLSCEQNLNHDAMYWYRQDPGQGLRLIYYSQIVNDFQKGDIAEGYSVSREKKESFPLTVTSAQKNPTAFYLCASTPIPGLPYNEQFFGPGTRLTVL.